This T cell receptor beta chain originates from a study of blood T cell repertoires in COVID-19. Across the study: PBMCs, B-cell-depleted T cells, or T cells were the source of the cDNA or gDNA that made up the material.

Resolution of symptoms, clearance, or two negative PCRs was present in recovered Cohort 3 donors. Per germline, CDR1 KGHSH and CDR2 LQKENI. CDR3 length: 16 residues. The ends were cut back, 3 bases at V and 0 bases at J, with 14 bases in the middle. Per the authors' pipeline: Reference gene primer amplification yielded estimated nucleated cell counts. The data were produced by immunoSEQ multiplex PCR, yet TCRdb's version contains in-frame clones alone and is incomplete. V, J and clone size are taken as reported in that table, and D and trimming were inferred from the DNA itself. This table holds nearly 350,000 clones, roughly 87% found once.

The receptor was derived from a woman in her thirties who had recovered from COVID-19. The gene calls are TRBV18 and TRBJ1-1; no reliable D call. The source material was PBMCs or T cells enriched from blood (not recorded which). This CDR3 is CASSPPARAMNTEAFF. CDR3 in DNA: TGTGCCAGCTCACCGCCTGCGCGGGCCATGAACACTGAAGCTTTCTTT.